This TCR beta chain appears in the sequencing data of a study of glioma-infiltrating T cells after dendritic cell vaccination. The V gene end was trimmed by 7 bases and the J gene end by 2 bases; junction bases not matched to a gene: 5. The CDR3 extends over 14 amino acids. The V gene's germline CDR1 is SEHNR and CDR2 FQNEAQ (reference sequence). Documented time point: after dendritic cell vaccination, including at tumor progression/relapse. Assay: immunoSEQ multiplex PCR; the TCRdb copy retains only in-frame clones and omits some. The table records 85,000 to 100,000 clones, roughly four fifths of them present only once.

The TCR was taken from a human donor with glioblastoma. The rearrangement joins TRBV7-9 to TRBJ1-5, with 7 bases lining up with TRBD1. The starting material was blood, obtained after dendritic cell vaccination. For the CDR3, the DNA is TGTGCCAGCAATTCAGGGGGAGGCAATCAGCCCCAGCATTTT. It yields the protein CASNSGGGNQPQHF.